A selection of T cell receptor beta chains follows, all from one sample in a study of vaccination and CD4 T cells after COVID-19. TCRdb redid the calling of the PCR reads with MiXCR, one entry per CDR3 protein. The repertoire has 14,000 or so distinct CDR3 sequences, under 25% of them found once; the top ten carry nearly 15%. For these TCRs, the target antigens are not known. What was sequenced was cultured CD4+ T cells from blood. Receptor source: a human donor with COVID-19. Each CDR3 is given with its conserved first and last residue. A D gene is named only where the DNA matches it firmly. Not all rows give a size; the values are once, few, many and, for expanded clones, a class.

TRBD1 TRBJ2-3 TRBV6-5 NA TGTGCCAGCAGTTACCCCGGGACAGGGGGCGTTTCCGCAGATACGCAGTATTTT CASSYPGTGGVSADTQYF
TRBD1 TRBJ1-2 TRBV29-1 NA TGCAGCGCTGGAGAAAGGGGGCGTGATGGCTACACCTTC CSAGERGRDGYTF
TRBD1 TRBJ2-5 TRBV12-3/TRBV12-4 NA TGTGCCAGCAGTTTAGCGCGGTCGACAGGGGGCAGGGAGACCCAGTACTTC CASSLARSTGGRETQYF
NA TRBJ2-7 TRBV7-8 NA TGTGCCGGCAGCGGCACGTATCCTTACGAGCAGTACTTC CAGSGTYPYEQYF
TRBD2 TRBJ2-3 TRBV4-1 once TGCGCCAGCAGCGCGACCGGGACTAGCGGCTGGGATACGCAGTATTTT CASSATGTSGWDTQYF
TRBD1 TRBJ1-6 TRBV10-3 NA TGTGCCATCAGTGCGGGACAGGGTAATTCACCCCTCCACTTT CAISAGQGNSPLHF
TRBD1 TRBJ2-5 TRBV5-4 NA TGTGCCAGCAGCCCACCGGGACAGGGGGGAGAGACCCAGTACTTC CASSPPGQGGETQYF
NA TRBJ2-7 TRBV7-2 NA TGTGCCAGCAGCTTAGTCCCGGGGAAGCAGTACTTC CASSLVPGKQYF
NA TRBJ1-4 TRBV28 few TGTGCCAGCAGTCCCCAAGGAAAACTGTTTTTT CASSPQGKLFF
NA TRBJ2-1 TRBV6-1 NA TGTGCCAGCACTCCTCGAAACAATGAGCAGTTCTTC CASTPRNNEQFF
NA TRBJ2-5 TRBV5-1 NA TGCGCCAGCAGCTTGTCAGGGACCCAAGAGACCCAGTACTTC CASSLSGTQETQYF
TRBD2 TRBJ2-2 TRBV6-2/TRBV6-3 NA TGTGCCAGCAGAACCCCCGGACTAGCGGGGGAGATGATTGAGCTGTTTTTT CASRTPGLAGEMIELFF
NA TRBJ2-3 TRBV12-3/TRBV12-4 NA TGTGCCAGCAGTTTAGGGACACCGAGCCCTACGCAGTATTTT CASSLGTPSPTQYF
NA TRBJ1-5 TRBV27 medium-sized TGTGCCAGCAGTTTATGGGGACAGCCCCAGCATTTT CASSLWGQPQHF
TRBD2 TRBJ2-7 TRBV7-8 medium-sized TGTGCCAGCAGCTTAGCGCTTTCTAGCGGGGCCTACTACGAGCAGTACTTC CASSLALSSGAYYEQYF
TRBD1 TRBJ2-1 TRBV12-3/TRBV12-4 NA TGTGCCAGCAGTCCGGACAGGGGGAGTCTTAGTGAGCAGTTCTTC CASSPDRGSLSEQFF
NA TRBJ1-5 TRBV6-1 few TGTGCCAGCAGGGGATTAGGGGACACCAATCAGCCCCAGCATTTT CASRGLGDTNQPQHF
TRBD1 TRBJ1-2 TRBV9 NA TGTGCCAGCAGGAGACAGGGGGTCTCTTATGGCTACACCTTC CASRRQGVSYGYTF
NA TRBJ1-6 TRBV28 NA TGTGCCAGCAGTTCGACAATAGTGGGACCCCTCCACTTT CASSSTIVGPLHF
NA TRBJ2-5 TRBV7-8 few TGTGCCAGCAGCTCCCGACAGGCGATGGTCCAGTACTTC CASSSRQAMVQYF
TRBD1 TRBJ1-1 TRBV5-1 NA TGCGCCAGCAGCCCGGGGGGACAGGGGAACACTGAAGCTTTCTTT CASSPGGQGNTEAFF
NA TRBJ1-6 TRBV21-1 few TGTGCCAGCAGCAAATGCCTTCGGGAGTCACCCCTCCACTTT CASSKCLRESPLHF
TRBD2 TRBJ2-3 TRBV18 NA TGTGCCAGCTCAACGACGATAGTAGCGGGGGTAGATACGCAGTATTTT CASSTTIVAGVDTQYF
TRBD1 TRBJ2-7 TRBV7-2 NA TGTGCCAGCAGCTTAGCCCACGACAGGGGGAAGTACTTC CASSLAHDRGKYF
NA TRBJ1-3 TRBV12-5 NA TGTGCTAGTGGACAGACCGGGTCCCCATACCAATATTTT CASGQTGSPYQYF
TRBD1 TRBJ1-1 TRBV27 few TGTGCCAGCAGTTTAGGGACAGGGGCGAACACTGAAGCTTTCTTT CASSLGTGANTEAFF
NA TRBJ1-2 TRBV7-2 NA TGTGCCAGCAGCTTAGACGGACCTACAAATTCCTATGGCTACACCTTC CASSLDGPTNSYGYTF
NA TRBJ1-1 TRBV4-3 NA TGCGCCAGCAGCCAGGACATGGTGAACACTGAAGCTTTCTTT CASSQDMVNTEAFF
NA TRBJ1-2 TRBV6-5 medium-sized TGTGCCAGCAGTTTAAACATCGGACAGTTTGGCTACACCTTC CASSLNIGQFGYTF
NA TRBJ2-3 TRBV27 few TGTGCCAGCCATAAACTTCTCACAGATACGCAGTATTTT CASHKLLTDTQYF
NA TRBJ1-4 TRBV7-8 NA TGTGCCAGCAGCCAGCCCAAGCGTGAAAAACTGTTTTTT CASSQPKREKLFF
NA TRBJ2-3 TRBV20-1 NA TGCAGTGCTAGAGATCAGTCTAGCGGCACAGATACGCAGTATTTT CSARDQSSGTDTQYF
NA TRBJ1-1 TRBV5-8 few TGTGCCAGCAGTCGAAGGCGAAACACTGAAGCTTTCTTT CASSRRRNTEAFF
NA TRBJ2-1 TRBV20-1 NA TGCAGCCTTAGTGGTCTCAATGAGCAGTTCTTC CSLSGLNEQFF
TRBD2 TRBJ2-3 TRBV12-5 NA TGTGCTAGTGGCCGAAGCGGGGGGAGCCCTAGCACAGATACGCAGTATTTT CASGRSGGSPSTDTQYF
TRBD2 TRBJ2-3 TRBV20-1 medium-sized TGCAGTGCTGGGACTAGCCCAGGTCTGGATACGCAGTATTTT CSAGTSPGLDTQYF
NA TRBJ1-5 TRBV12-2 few TGTGCAAGTCGCTTAGCCCCTATAATTGACAGAGACAATCAGCCCCAGCATTTT CASRLAPIIDRDNQPQHF
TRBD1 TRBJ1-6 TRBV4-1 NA TGCGCCAGCAGCCAACAGGGGGGTGGTTATAATTCACCCCTCCACTTT CASSQQGGGYNSPLHF
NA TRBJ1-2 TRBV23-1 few TGCGCCGGCTGGACAGTTAATGGCTACACCTTC CAGWTVNGYTF